The sequence of this T cell receptor (beta chain) was determined in a study of OX40 agonist ivuxolimab in advanced cancers. Germline CDR1 LGHNA, CDR2 YSLEER. The CDR3 consists of 17 residues. With 1 base clipped from V and 9 bases from J, the junction kept 9 bases outside the gene matches. A remark on this clone: Its antigen is not identified.

The sampling schedule covered blood at baseline, cycle 4 day 1, and cycle 7 day 1. The method was immunoSEQ multiplex PCR; TCRdb's version includes in-frame clones alone and lacks a portion of them. The sample carries roughly 89,000 clones, around 84% recorded once. Findings of the study overall: By week 6 at 0.1 to 3.0 mg/kg, blood CD4+ and CD8+ T cells had expanded clonally. Near-lowest levels of clonal expansion characterized partial responders at 0.1-3.0 mg/kg. Among T cells, CD8+ cells averaged more expanded clones than CD4+ cells.

The TCR was taken from an adult with an advanced solid tumor such as melanoma, head and neck, liver or kidney cancer. The starting material was CD4+ or CD8+ T cells sorted from blood, obtained in a trial of the OX40 agonist ivuxolimab. The V call is TRBV4-3, the J call TRBJ2-1; 13 bases are shared with TRBD2. The CDR3 loop reads CASSQGTSGGAGGEQFF. The CDR3 coding sequence is TGCGCCAGCAGCCAAGGCACTAGCGGGGGGGCGGGCGGTGAGCAGTTCTTC.